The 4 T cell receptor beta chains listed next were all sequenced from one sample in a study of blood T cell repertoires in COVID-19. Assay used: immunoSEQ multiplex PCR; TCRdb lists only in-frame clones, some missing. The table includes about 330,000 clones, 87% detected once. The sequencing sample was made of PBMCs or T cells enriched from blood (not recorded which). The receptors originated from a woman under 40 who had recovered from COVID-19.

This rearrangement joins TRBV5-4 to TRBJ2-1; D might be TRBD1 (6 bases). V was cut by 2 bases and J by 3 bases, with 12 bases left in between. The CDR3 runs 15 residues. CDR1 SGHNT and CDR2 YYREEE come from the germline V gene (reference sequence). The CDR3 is CASSFKGENYNEQFF. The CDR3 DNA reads TGTGCCAGCAGCTTCAAGGGGGAAAACTACAATGAGCAGTTCTTC. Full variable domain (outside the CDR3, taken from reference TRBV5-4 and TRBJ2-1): ETGVTQSPTHLIKTRGQQVTLRCSSQSGHNTVSWYQQALGQGPQFIFQYYREEENGRGNFPPRFSGLQFPNYSSELNVNALELDDSALYLCASSFKGENYNEQFFGPGTRLTVL.

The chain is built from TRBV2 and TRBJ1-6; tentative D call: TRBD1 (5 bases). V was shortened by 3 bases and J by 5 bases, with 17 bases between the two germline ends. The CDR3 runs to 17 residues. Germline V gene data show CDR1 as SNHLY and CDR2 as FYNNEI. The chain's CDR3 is CASSEGFTGAHNSPLHF. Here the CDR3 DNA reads TGTGCCAGCAGTGAGGGGTTCACTGGGGCTCATAATTCACCCCTCCACTTT.

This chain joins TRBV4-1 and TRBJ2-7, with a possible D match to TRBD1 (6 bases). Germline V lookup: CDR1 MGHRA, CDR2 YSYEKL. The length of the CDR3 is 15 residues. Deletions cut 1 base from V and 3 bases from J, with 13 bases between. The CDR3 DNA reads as TGCGCCAGCAGCCAAGGCCCCGGACAGTTCTACGAGCAGTACTTC. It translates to CASSQGPGQFYEQYF.

The CDR3 here is CAWNSGTGNTEAFF. CDR3 coding DNA: TGTGCCTGGAACTCCGGGACAGGAAACACTGAAGCTTTCTTT. The chain recombines TRBV30 with TRBJ1-1, with 8 bases identical to TRBD1. The V segment lost 4 bases and the J segment 2 bases; nucleotides outside the gene matches: 6. CDR1 and CDR2 from the germline V gene are GTSNPN and SVGIG (reference sequence). There are 14 residues in the CDR3.